This entry features one T cell receptor beta chain sequence. This sample was included in a study of shared clonotypes between healthy human individuals. Assay: immunoSEQ multiplex PCR; the TCRdb copy retains only in-frame clones and omits some. The sample lists some 1,900,000 clones, approximately 95% occurring once. Positive CCR7 selection of CD45RO-negative cells yielded the naive CD8 cells, and terminally differentiated effector memory CD45RA+ cells were excluded. Trimming took off 0 bases at V and 6 bases at J, with 13 bases between the two ends. The CDR3 sequence is 15 residues long. Looked up from germline, CDR1 is SGDLS and CDR2 is YYNGEE.

The origin of this receptor is a man between 18 and 29 years old in good health. The rearrangement joins TRBV9 to TRBJ2-1, with a weak D call TRBD2 (7 bases). Sequences were obtained from naive CD8+ T cells sorted from blood. The CDR3 protein is CASSVVGGASNEQFF. CDR3 sequence (DNA): TGTGCCAGCAGCGTAGTTGGGGGGGCCAGCAATGAGCAGTTCTTC.